This T cell receptor beta chain was retrieved from a study of T cells in localized non-small cell lung cancer. With V trimmed by 0 bases and J by 8 bases, 10 bases remained unmatched. The CDR3 sequence is 16 residues long. Looked up from germline, CDR1 is LGHNA and CDR2 is YSLEER. Clones were read by immunoSEQ multiplex PCR, and TCRdb kept only the in-frame ones, dropping some. The sample records roughly 38,000 clones, 70% to 90% being singletons. This sequence joins TRBV4-3 and TRBJ2-1, with TRBD1 matching over 7 bases. The receptor comes from a man aged 18 to 49 with stage I lung adenocarcinoma. Material: peripheral blood, obtained before any cancer treatment. The CDR3 sequence: CASSQDRPTQGDEQFF. Written as DNA, the CDR3 is TGCGCCAGCAGCCAAGATAGGCCTACGCAGGGGGATGAGCAGTTCTTC.